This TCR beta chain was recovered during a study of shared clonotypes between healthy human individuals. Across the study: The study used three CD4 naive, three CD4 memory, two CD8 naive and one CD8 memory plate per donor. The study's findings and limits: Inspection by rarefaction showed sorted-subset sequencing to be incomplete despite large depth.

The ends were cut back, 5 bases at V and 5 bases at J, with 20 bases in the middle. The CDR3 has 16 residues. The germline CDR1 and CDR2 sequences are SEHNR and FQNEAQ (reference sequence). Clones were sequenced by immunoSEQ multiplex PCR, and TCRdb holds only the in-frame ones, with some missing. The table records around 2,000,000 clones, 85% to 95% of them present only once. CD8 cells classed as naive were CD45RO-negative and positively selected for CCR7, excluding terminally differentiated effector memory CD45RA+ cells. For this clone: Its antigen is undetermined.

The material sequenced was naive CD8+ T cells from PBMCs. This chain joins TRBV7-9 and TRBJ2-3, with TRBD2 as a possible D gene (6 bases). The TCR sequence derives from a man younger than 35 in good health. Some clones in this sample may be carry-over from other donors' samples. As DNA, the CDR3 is TGTGCCAGCAGCCCCGGCGGGGAAGGGTGGGAAGATACGCAGTATTTT. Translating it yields CASSPGGEGWEDTQYF.